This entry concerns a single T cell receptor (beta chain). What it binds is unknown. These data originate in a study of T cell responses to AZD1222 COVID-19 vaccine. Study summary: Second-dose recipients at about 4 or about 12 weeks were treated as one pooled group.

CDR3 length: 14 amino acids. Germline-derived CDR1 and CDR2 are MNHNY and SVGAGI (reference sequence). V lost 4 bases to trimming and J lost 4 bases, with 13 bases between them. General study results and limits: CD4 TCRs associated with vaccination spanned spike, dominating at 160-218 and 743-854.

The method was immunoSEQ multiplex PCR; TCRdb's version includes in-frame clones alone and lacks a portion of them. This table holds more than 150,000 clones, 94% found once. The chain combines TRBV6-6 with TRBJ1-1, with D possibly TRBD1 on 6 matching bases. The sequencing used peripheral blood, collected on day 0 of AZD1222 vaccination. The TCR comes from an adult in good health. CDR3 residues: CASSLTTGSTEAFF. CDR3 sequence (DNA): TGTGCCAGCAGTTTAACGACAGGTTCCACTGAAGCTTTCTTT.